Below are 31 T cell receptor beta chains sequenced from a single sample in a study of T cells in localized non-small cell lung cancer. TCRdb's copy holds only in-frame clones and misses some; the assay was immunoSEQ multiplex PCR. The repertoire includes approximately 31,000 clones, nearly 80% of them detected once, and roughly 35% sits in the top ten. The input for sequencing was peripheral blood, taken before any cancer treatment. These receptors all come from a male donor at least 60 years old with stage II squamous cell lung carcinoma.

This clone occurred once. The rearrangement uses TRBV5-6 and TRBJ2-1; possibly TRBD1 for D (6 bases). V was clipped by 5 bases and J by 6 bases, with 12 bases between them. Germline assignment: CDR1 SGHDT and CDR2 YYEEEE. CDR3 size: 13 residues. The CDR3, as DNA: TGTGCCAGCAGTATGGACAGACCCAATGAGCAGTTCTTC. Its protein product is CASSMDRPNEQFF.

V is TRBV9 and J is TRBJ2-3, with TRBD1 as a possible D gene (7 bases). V lost 3 bases to trimming and J lost 5 bases, with 16 bases between them. This CDR3 spans 15 amino acids. Germline loops: CDR1 SGDLS, CDR2 YYNGEE. CDR3 nucleotide sequence: TGTGCCAGCAGCGCAAGCCGACAGGGAGGAGATACGCAGTATTTT. It specifies CASSASRQGGDTQYF. The full variable domain, in which reference TRBV9 and TRBJ2-3 provide the parts outside the CDR3, is DSGVTQTPKHLITATGQRVTLRCSPRSGDLSVYWYQQSLDQGLQFLIQYYNGEERAKGNILERFSAQQFPDLHSELNLSSLELGDSALYFCASSASRQGGDTQYFGPGTRLTVL.

The chain carries TRBV12-5 and TRBJ2-1; D might be TRBD2 (7 bases). V was pared by 1 base and J by 8 bases, with 18 bases between. The CDR3 runs 16 residues. Germline CDR1 LGHNT, CDR2 FRNRAP. The CDR3 region has the DNA TGTGCTAGTGGTTTGGGTTCTGGGGGGGCCCGCGATGAGCAGTTCTTC. It specifies CASGLGSGGARDEQFF.

V and J are TRBV14 and TRBJ2-7; D not resolved. Per the germline V gene, CDR1 is SGHDN and CDR2 is FVKESK. The V gene lost 0 bases and the J gene lost 5 bases, with 8 bases spanning the gap. CDR3 size: 13 residues. The CDR3 sequence is CASSQENSHEQYF. The CDR3 DNA follows: TGTGCCAGCAGCCAAGAAAACAGCCACGAGCAGTACTTC.

Only a few counts were recorded for this clone. The chain couples TRBV30 to TRBJ1-6; perhaps TRBD1 as D (6 bases). The germline V and J ends were trimmed by 2 bases and 10 bases, with 12 bases remaining between them. Germline V gives CDR1 GTSNPN, CDR2 SVGIG (reference sequence). This CDR3 contains 13 residues. This CDR3 reads CAWSTGLGSPLHF. CDR3 coding DNA: TGTGCCTGGAGTACAGGGCTAGGGTCACCCCTCCACTTT.

The chain employs TRBV2 and TRBJ1-4; 8 bases are shared with TRBD1. The CDR3 totals 14 residues. Trimming took 8 bases from V and 5 from J; bases not matched to a gene: 7. Germline V CDR1 and CDR2: SNHLY, FYNNEI. The CDR3 DNA is TGTGCCAGCGGACAGGGACGAGTGAATGAAAAACTGTTTTTT. It is translated as CASGQGRVNEKLFF.

V gene TRBV6-5 combines with J gene TRBJ2-7; 10 bases line up with TRBD2. Germline V gene sequence: CDR1 MNHEY, CDR2 SVGAGI. CDR3 length: 12 amino acids. Trimming removed 6 bases from V and 7 bases from J; junction bases left unmatched: 3. DNA for the CDR3: TGTGCCAGCAGGTCGGGACTAGCGGAGCAGTACTTC. Encoded protein: CASRSGLAEQYF.

This CDR3 is CASSFAGQVNTEAFF. CDR3 sequence (DNA): TGTGCCAGCAGCTTTGCGGGACAGGTGAACACTGAAGCTTTCTTT. The chain couples TRBV7-2 to TRBJ1-1; 8 positions agree with TRBD1. Looked up from germline, CDR1 is SGHTA and CDR2 is FQGNSA. This CDR3 has 15 amino acids. The ends lost 3 bases at V and 0 bases at J; junction bases unmatched: 3.

V gene TRBV7-6 combines with J gene TRBJ1-2; the D gene is possibly TRBD1 (5 bases). Germline V gene data show CDR1 as SGHVS and CDR2 as FNYEAQ. Trimming removed 1 base from V and 1 base from J, with 10 bases in between. The CDR3 totals 15 residues. CDR3 residues: CASSLGTSHNYGYTF. The CDR3 bases are TGTGCCAGCAGCTTAGGGACATCCCATAACTATGGCTACACCTTC.

This clone showed up just a few times. The chain employs TRBV27 and TRBJ1-4; D ambiguous. Germline CDR1 MNHEY, CDR2 SMNVEV (reference sequence). V was clipped by 3 bases and J by 8 bases, with 10 bases between them. The CDR3 has 13 residues. CDR3 bases: TGTGCCAGCAGTTTTCGGGTAGGGGAAAAACTGTTTTTT. Its protein product is CASSFRVGEKLFF.

The chain carries TRBV12-5 and TRBJ2-2, with 7 positions matching TRBD1. The length of the CDR3 is 15 residues. With V trimmed by 1 base and J by 1 base, 0 bases remained unmatched. Germline V CDR1 and CDR2: LGHNT, FRNRAP. CDR3 residues: CASGLGQGNTGELFF. In DNA, the CDR3 is TGTGCTAGTGGTTTGGGACAGGGGAACACCGGGGAGCTGTTTTTT.

The chain is built from TRBV5-1 and TRBJ1-6, with D unresolved. The CDR3 sequence is 15 residues long. The V end lost 3 bases, the J end lost 8 bases, and 15 bases lay between the germline ends. Looked up from germline, CDR1 is SGHRS and CDR2 is YFSETQ. DNA for the CDR3: TGCGCCAGCAGCTCCGGGCCTATCGAAGATTCACCCCTCCACTTT. Its protein product is CASSSGPIEDSPLHF.

The CDR3 here is CASSPSASQAETQYF. Here the CDR3 DNA reads TGTGCCAGCAGCCCCTCGGCCTCCCAGGCAGAGACCCAGTACTTC. The rearrangement links TRBV7-3 to TRBJ2-5, with D unresolved. The CDR3 is made up of 15 amino acids. Germline CDR1 reads SGHTA; CDR2 reads FQGTGA. V was shortened by 5 bases and J by 4 bases, with 17 bases between the two germline ends.

The chain uses TRBV2 and TRBJ2-7; D gene ambiguous. This CDR3 has 15 amino acids. In germline, CDR1 is SNHLY, CDR2 FYNNEI. V lost 3 bases and J lost 6, with 18 bases in between. For the CDR3, the DNA is TGTGCCAGCAGTGAGGCCCAACCCGAGGTTGGCGAGCAGTACTTC. It specifies CASSEAQPEVGEQYF.

The rearrangement uses TRBV7-6 and TRBJ2-2; 11 bases map to TRBD2. Per germline, CDR1 SGHVS and CDR2 FNYEAQ. There are 13 residues in the CDR3. V was pared by 5 bases and J by 10 bases, with 3 bases of the junction left unmatched. The CDR3 loop reads CASSPLAGEELFF. The CDR3 nucleotides are TGTGCCAGCAGCCCACTAGCGGGGGAGGAGCTGTTTTTT.

The chain links TRBV6-5 to TRBJ1-2; 11 bases are shared with TRBD1. The V and J ends lost 2 bases and 4 bases, in that order; junction bases with no gene match: 3. In germline, CDR1 is MNHEY, CDR2 SVGAGI. The CDR3 contains 15 residues. CDR3 region: CASSYRDRGTYGYTF. Written as DNA, the CDR3 is TGTGCCAGCAGTTACAGGGACAGGGGGACCTATGGCTACACCTTC.

The rearrangement joins TRBV5-6 to TRBJ1-1; perhaps TRBD1 as D (6 bases). CDR3 length equals 13 residues. Trimming removed 4 bases from V and 5 bases from J, with 12 bases in between. Looked up from germline, CDR1 is SGHDT and CDR2 is YYEEEE. CDR3 protein: CASSQAGVTEAFF. Written as DNA, the CDR3 is TGTGCCAGCAGCCAAGCAGGGGTAACTGAAGCTTTCTTT.

This CDR3 reads CASSFSGGGPSYNEQFF. The CDR3 DNA sequence: TGTGCCAGCAGCTTTTCCGGCGGCGGCCCCTCCTACAATGAGCAGTTCTTC. The chain joins TRBV5-6 to TRBJ2-1, with D unclear. V was clipped by 2 bases and J by 0 bases, with 15 bases between them. CDR1 is SGHDT, CDR2 YYEEEE, per germline. The CDR3 is 17 amino acids.

CDR3 in amino acids: CASRGAQKNEKLFF. CDR3 bases: TGTGCCAGCCGCGGGGCGCAGAAGAATGAAAAACTGTTTTTT. The rearrangement joins TRBV19 to TRBJ1-4; maybe TRBD1 (5 bases). The CDR3 is made up of 14 amino acids. Trimming pared 9 bases from V and 5 bases from J, leaving 16 bases between. In germline, CDR1 is LNHDA, CDR2 SQIVND (reference sequence).

V is TRBV18 and J is TRBJ2-1; 11 positions agree with TRBD2. Germline loops: CDR1 KGHSH, CDR2 LQKENI. The length of the CDR3 is 20 residues. The V gene end was trimmed by 2 bases and the J gene end by 4 bases; junction bases not matched to a gene: 16. In nucleotides, the CDR3 is TGTGCCAGCTCACCAGACGGAGCCGCACTAGCGGGAGCCTTATACAATGAGCAGTTCTTC. Translated, it gives CASSPDGAALAGALYNEQFF.

V gene TRBV14 combines with J gene TRBJ1-2; 9 bases are shared with TRBD1. This CDR3 has 15 amino acids. Per the germline V gene, CDR1 is SGHDN and CDR2 is FVKESK. The junction had 2 bases not matched to a gene; V was cut back by 3 bases and J by 0 bases. The CDR3 sequence: CASSQTGGANYGYTF. DNA for the CDR3: TGTGCCAGCAGCCAGACAGGGGGAGCTAACTATGGCTACACCTTC.

The chain's CDR3 is CASMSGGAPVEAFF. The CDR3 nucleotides read TGTGCCAGCATGTCCGGGGGGGCGCCTGTTGAAGCTTTCTTT. J is TRBJ1-1 and V is TRBV28; tentatively, D is TRBD1 (6 bases). V dropped 7 bases and J dropped 7 bases, with 19 bases sitting between them. The CDR3 is made up of 14 amino acids. Germline values: CDR1 MDHEN, CDR2 SYDVKM.

This clone was seen a single time. The V and J genes are TRBV6-6 and TRBJ2-1, with 8 nucleotides matching TRBD2. Germline CDR1 MNHNY, CDR2 SVGAGI (reference sequence). V gave up 5 bases and J gave up 6 bases; unmatched junction bases: 12. The length of the CDR3 is 16 residues. DNA of the CDR3: TGTGCCAGCAGTGGTCGCCGGGGGGGCGGTCTCAATGAGCAGTTCTTC. Amino acids: CASSGRRGGGLNEQFF.

The chain is built from TRBV4-1 and TRBJ1-1, with D possibly being TRBD1 (5 bases). The CDR3 runs to 14 residues. The germline V gene has CDR1 MGHRA and CDR2 YSYEKL. V gave up 3 bases and J gave up 1 base, with 9 bases separating them. This chain's CDR3 is CASSQGVGNTEAFF. The CDR3 nucleotides are TGCGCCAGCAGCCAGGGGGTTGGGAACACTGAAGCTTTCTTT.

This chain connects TRBV2 to TRBJ2-7, with TRBD2 identical over 9 bases. The V and J ends lost 4 bases and 2 bases, in that order; junction bases with no gene match: 6. CDR1 and CDR2 (germline): SNHLY, FYNNEI. The CDR3 is 15 residues long. The chain's CDR3 is CASSVLAGGPYEQYF. For the CDR3, the DNA is TGTGCCAGCAGTGTATTGGCGGGAGGGCCCTACGAGCAGTACTTC.

The rearrangement links TRBV5-6 to TRBJ2-5, with 8 bases lining up with TRBD2. This CDR3 has 14 residues. Germline values: CDR1 SGHDT, CDR2 YYEEEE. J lost 5 bases, V lost 3 bases, and 6 bases had no gene match. CDR3 nucleotides: TGTGCCAGCAGCTCCGGGACTAGTGGGGAGACCCAGTACTTC. This translates into CASSSGTSGETQYF.

This clone was recorded once. V is TRBV18 and J is TRBJ1-5; 9 nucleotides match TRBD1. The germline CDR1 and CDR2 sequences are KGHSH and LQKENI. CDR3 length equals 15 residues. The ends lost 5 bases at V and 8 bases at J; junction bases unmatched: 10. CDR3 residues: CASSSERTGVEPQHF. The CDR3 DNA follows: TGTGCCAGCTCATCGGAGAGGACAGGGGTTGAGCCCCAGCATTTT.

V and J are TRBV6-1 and TRBJ2-2; D possibly corresponds to TRBD2 (7 bases). Germline V lookup: CDR1 MNHNS, CDR2 SASEGT. This CDR3 comprises 13 residues. Trimming removed 8 bases at V and 6 bases at J, with 13 bases between. The CDR3 spells CASGGAPAGELFF. DNA for the CDR3: TGTGCCAGCGGGGGGGCTCCCGCCGGGGAGCTGTTTTTT.

This clone appeared a few times. This chain uses TRBV13 with TRBJ1-1, with a tentative D call TRBD1 (5 bases). Germline V gene sequence: CDR1 PRHDT, CDR2 FYEKMQ (reference sequence). Trimming took off 4 bases at V and 8 bases at J, with 17 bases between the two ends. This CDR3 comprises 14 residues. As DNA, the CDR3 is TGTGCCAGCAGCTCCAGGGAATGGACACCCGAAGCTTTCTTT. It encodes CASSSREWTPEAFF. Supplemented by reference TRBV13 and TRBJ1-1, the full variable domain reads AAGVIQSPRHLIKEKRETATLKCYPIPRHDTVYWYQQGPGQDPQFLISFYEKMQSDKGSIPDRFSAQQFSDYHSELNMSSLELGDSALYFCASSSREWTPEAFFGQGTRLTVV.

The genes are TRBV11-3 and TRBJ2-7; D is unclear. V was shortened by 5 bases and J by 6 bases, with 14 bases between the two germline ends. From germline, CDR1 is SGHNT and CDR2 YENEEA. The CDR3 covers 13 residues. As DNA, the CDR3 is TGTGCCAGCAGCGCAGACCGGCTCGGCGAGCAGTACTTC. Its translation is CASSADRLGEQYF.

The table lists this clone with a few counts. The DNA for the CDR3 is TGTGCCAGCATCGCCGACAGTAATAGCAATCAGCCCCAGCATTTT. Protein product: CASIADSNSNQPQHF. This rearrangement joins TRBV5-5 to TRBJ1-5; TRBD1 is a possible D gene (5 bases). Germline V lookup: CDR1 SGHKS, CDR2 YYEKEE (reference sequence). There are 15 residues in the CDR3. V was trimmed by 6 bases and J by 0 bases, leaving 13 bases between them. The full variable domain, its missing parts supplied by reference TRBV5-5 and TRBJ1-5, is DAGVTQSPTHLIKTRGQQVTLRCSPISGHKSVSWYQQVLGQGPQFIFQYYEKEERGRGNFPDRFSARQFPNYSSELNVNALLLGDSALYLCASIADSNSNQPQHFGDGTRLSIL.